This T cell receptor (beta chain) was sequenced during a study of regulatory T cells in long-lasting Graves disease. CDR3 length: 15 residues. V lost 6 bases to trimming and J lost 11 bases; unmatched junction nucleotides: 13. The germline gives CDR1 MNHNS, CDR2 SASEGT. Indicated time point: newly diagnosed GD, antithyroid drugs for less than 3 months. PBMC RNA served as the TCR library source. Arm-PCR of CDR3 regions and iRepertoire HTBI primers were the basis on which TCR beta libraries were built. One entry per CDR3 protein results from TCRdb running MiXCR on the multiplex PCR reads. This repertoire shows fewer than 450,000 distinct CDR3 sequences, over 14% found once; its top ten account for under 9%. The same data also contributed to another study, on T cells in Graves' hyperthyroidism and ophthalmopathy.

Sequencing was performed on peripheral blood mononuclear cells (PBMCs), taken at new diagnosis, from a patient treated with antithyroid drugs. J is TRBJ2-3 and V is TRBV6-1; 11 nucleotides line up with TRBD1. This sequence was found in a woman aged 35 to 49 with Graves disease. The CDR3 region is CASSLNRDRGAWQYF. DNA of the CDR3: TGTGCCAGCAGCTTAAACCGGGACAGGGGGGCTTGGCAGTATTTT.